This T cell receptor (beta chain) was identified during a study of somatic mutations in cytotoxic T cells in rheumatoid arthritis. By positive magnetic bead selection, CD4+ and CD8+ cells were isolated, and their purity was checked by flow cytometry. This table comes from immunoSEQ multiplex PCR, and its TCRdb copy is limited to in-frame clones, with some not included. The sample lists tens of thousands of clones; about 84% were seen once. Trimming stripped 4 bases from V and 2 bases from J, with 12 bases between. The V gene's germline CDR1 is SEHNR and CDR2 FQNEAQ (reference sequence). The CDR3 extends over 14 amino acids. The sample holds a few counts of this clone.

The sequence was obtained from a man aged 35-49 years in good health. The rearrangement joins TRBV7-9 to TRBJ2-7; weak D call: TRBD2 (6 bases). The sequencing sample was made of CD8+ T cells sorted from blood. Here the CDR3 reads CASSSLAEAYEQYF. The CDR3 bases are TGTGCCAGCAGCTCGTTAGCGGAGGCCTACGAGCAGTACTTC.